The following is a T cell receptor (beta chain) sequence with its context. Its antigen is still unknown. The data stem from a study of cytomegalovirus exposure and HLA in healthy donors. The wider study: Earlier, 117 million unique TCR beta sequences were recovered from 200 million or so T cells by an analysis.

PCR employed 60 Vbeta and 13 Jbeta primers. Assay used: immunoSEQ multiplex PCR; TCRdb lists only in-frame clones, some missing. The data show under 200,000 clones, with roughly 80% seen just once and more than 1.1% held by the top ten. V dropped 0 bases and J dropped 1 base, with 13 bases sitting between them. CDR3 length: 16 amino acids. Germline V gene sequence: CDR1 GTSNPN, CDR2 SVGIG (reference sequence). The study, taken as a whole, reports: Clonal expansion was found to be greater in HLA-associated TCR beta chains than in equally common others in a later analysis.

Sequenced input: PBMCs. The source is a woman in her 30s in good health and CMV-seronegative. J is TRBJ1-5 and V is TRBV30; a possible D gene is TRBD1 (6 bases). The DNA of the CDR3 is TGTGCCTGGAGTGTCAGGGGCAGAGGGAGCAATCAGCCCCAGCATTTT. Translating it yields CAWSVRGRGSNQPQHF. The full variable domain, its missing parts supplied by reference TRBV30 and TRBJ1-5, is SQTIHQWPATLVQPVGSPLSLECTVEGTSNPNLYWYRQAAGRGLQLLFYSVGIGQISSEVPQNLSASRPQDRQFILSSKKLLLSDSGFYLCAWSVRGRGSNQPQHFGDGTRLSIL.